One and the same sample provided the 20 T cell receptor beta chains below, sequenced in a study of Ad26.COV2.S vaccination and SARS-CoV-2 variants. The protocol was immunoSEQ multiplex PCR, while the TCRdb copy is restricted to in-frame clones and leaves out a portion. This sample carries hundreds of thousands of clones, over 75% of them seen once, and the ten largest clones take about 3.4%. Treatment defined: approximately 18 received Ad26.COV2.S at low or high dose, single or two shots; about five received placebo; per-sample allocation not given. Collection of the samples took place on day 63 after the first injection of vaccine or placebo. This specimen consisted of peripheral blood, obtained in a trial of Ad26.COV2.S vaccine versus placebo. The receptor set was obtained from a person aged 18-65 years who received the Ad26.COV2.S COVID-19 vaccine or a placebo.

V and J are TRBV12-3 or TRBV12-4 and TRBJ1-5, with D possibly matching TRBD1 (6 bases). The V and J ends lost 4 bases and 11 bases respectively, with 15 bases between them. The CDR3 runs 13 residues. CDR3 coding DNA: TGTGCCAGCAGTTCCCACAGGGATGGGGCCCAGCATTTT. This codes for CASSSHRDGAQHF.

This chain connects TRBV5-6 to TRBJ1-1, with D unclear. Looked up from germline, CDR1 is SGHDT and CDR2 is YYEEEE. The CDR3 consists of 13 residues. V was clipped by 1 base and J by 11 bases, with 15 bases between them. CDR3 sequence: CASSLPPDSSAFF. DNA for the CDR3: TGTGCCAGCAGCTTGCCACCTGATAGTTCGGCTTTCTTT. The full variable domain, with the rest looked up from reference TRBV5-6 and TRBJ1-1, is DAGVTQSPTHLIKTRGQQVTLRCSPKSGHDTVSWYQQALGQGPQFIFQYYEEEERQRGNFPDRFSGHQFPNYSSELNVNALLLGDSALYLCASSLPPDSSAFFGQGTRLTVV.

The chain combines TRBV10-3 with TRBJ1-1, with a tentative D call TRBD1 (6 bases). Germline CDR1 ENHRY, CDR2 SYGVKD. V was clipped by 2 bases and J by 9 bases, with 10 bases between them. The CDR3 contains 12 residues. CDR3 residues: CAISERGQKAFF. CDR3 coding DNA: TGTGCCATCAGTGAGCGCGGACAGAAAGCTTTCTTT.

Remarks on this clone: Other DNA sequences in this specimen translate into the identical CDR3. V is TRBV30 and J is TRBJ2-3; 12 positions match TRBD2. Trimming at V came to 5 bases and at J to 1 base, leaving 1 base not matched to a gene. CDR3 length: 14 residues. Germline values: CDR1 GTSNPN, CDR2 SVGIG (reference sequence). This CDR3 is CAWSSGGGTDTQYF. In DNA, the CDR3 is TGTGCCTGGTCTAGCGGGGGGGGCACAGATACGCAGTATTTT.

The V gene is TRBV9, the J gene TRBJ1-5; no clear D. The CDR3 loop spans 14 amino acids. Germline values: CDR1 SGDLS, CDR2 YYNGEE. V lost 0 bases to trimming and J lost 6 bases, with 10 bases between them. As DNA, the CDR3 is TGTGCCAGCAGCGTAGGGAAGGCGGGTCAGCCCCAGCATTTT. Residues: CASSVGKAGQPQHF.

The V and J genes are TRBV7-9 and TRBJ1-2; 9 positions agree with TRBD1. Germline CDR1 is SEHNR and CDR2 is FQNEAQ (reference sequence). The ends lost 6 bases at V and 8 bases at J; junction bases unmatched: 7. The CDR3 sequence is 13 residues long. The CDR3 nucleotides are TGTGCCAGCAGACCGGGACAGGGTGGGGGCTACACCTTC. It codes for CASRPGQGGGYTF.

The chain combines TRBV28 with TRBJ1-5, with D unclear. V lost 2 bases, J lost 1 base, and 12 bases lay in between. CDR1 MDHEN and CDR2 SYDVKM come from the germline V gene. This CDR3 has 16 residues. The CDR3 DNA reads TGTGCCAGCAGTTTAACGAGCAGGATAAGCAATCAGCCCCAGCATTTT. It yields the protein CASSLTSRISNQPQHF.

This rearrangement joins TRBV6-6 to TRBJ2-1, with D unclear. Per germline, CDR1 MNHNY and CDR2 SVGAGI (reference sequence). The CDR3 is 15 residues long. V was clipped by 0 bases and J by 6 bases, with 12 bases between them. The CDR3 bases are TGTGCCAGCAGTTACTCAGGCCCCACACCCAATGAGCAGTTCTTC. Translated, it gives CASSYSGPTPNEQFF.

The CDR3 DNA reads as TGTGCCAGCAGTTCAGACAGGGTCGGAGGGAACGAGCAGTACTTC. Protein: CASSSDRVGGNEQYF. V usage is TRBV5-4 and J usage is TRBJ2-7; TRBD1 might be the D (7 bases). This CDR3 region has 15 residues. Germline V gene data show CDR1 as SGHNT and CDR2 as YYREEE (reference sequence). Between the trimmed V and J ends, which lost 5 bases and 5 bases, there was a span of 20 bases.

J is TRBJ1-1 and V is TRBV7-8; possible D gene TRBD1, 5 bases. The V end was cut by 6 bases, the J end by 2 bases, with 19 bases between. Looked up from germline, CDR1 is SGHVS and CDR2 is FQNEAQ. The CDR3 is 16 residues long. CDR3 residues: CASSSGGNSLNTEAFF. The CDR3 bases are TGTGCCAGCAGTTCGGGGGGGAACTCCCTTAACACTGAAGCTTTCTTT.

This clone appeared a single time. The germline gene is not matched at one end of the junction; a read error may be the cause. The J gene is TRBJ2-2, the V gene TRBV29-1; D gene uncertain. Germline values: CDR1 SQVTM, CDR2 ANQGSEA. The CDR3 covers 12 residues. The CDR3 protein is CSVKDIGGELFF. The CDR3 nucleotides are TGCAGCGTTAAAGATATCGGAGGGGAGCTGTTTTTT.

The chain joins TRBV24-1 to TRBJ2-5; the match to TRBD2 covers 12 bases. CDR1 and CDR2 (germline): KGHDR, SFDVKD. The CDR3 totals 15 residues. V was pared by 3 bases and J by 5 bases, with 3 bases of the junction left unmatched. The CDR3 reads CATSDPSGGVETQYF. CDR3 bases: TGTGCCACCAGTGATCCTAGCGGGGGGGTGGAGACCCAGTACTTC.

This CDR3 is CASSQTGTGGDGYTF. The CDR3 coding sequence is TGTGCCAGCAGCCAAACCGGGACAGGGGGGGATGGCTACACCTTC. The chain uses TRBV4-2 and TRBJ1-2; the match to TRBD1 covers 11 bases. The CDR3 totals 15 residues. Germline CDR1 and CDR2: LGHNA and YNFKEQ. With 2 bases clipped from V and 6 bases from J, the junction kept 5 bases outside the gene matches.

This chain links TRBV13 with TRBJ1-6, with no clear D. V lost 3 bases and J 8 bases, leaving 8 bases between the germline ends. There are 13 residues in the CDR3. The germline CDR1 and CDR2 sequences are PRHDT and FYEKMQ (reference sequence). The CDR3 coding sequence is TGTGCCAGCAGCTTGTTCTCAGATTCACCCCTCCACTTT. Residues: CASSLFSDSPLHF.

The CDR3 coding sequence is TGTGCCAGCAGCAGGACTGGGCTATCCTACGAGCAGTACTTC. Encoded protein: CASSRTGLSYEQYF. The chain couples TRBV5-8 to TRBJ2-7; tentative D call: TRBD2 (5 bases). Trimming pared 4 bases from V and 1 base from J, leaving 12 bases between. Germline CDR1 SGHTS, CDR2 YDEGEE. The CDR3 covers 14 residues.

This clone was observed once. This chain uses TRBV15 with TRBJ1-4, with D hard to call. V was cut by 1 base and J by 5 bases, with 11 bases left in between. The germline gives CDR1 LNHNV, CDR2 YYDKDF (reference sequence). This CDR3 has 15 amino acids. The CDR3 sequence is CATSRGRVVNEKLFF. DNA for the CDR3: TGTGCCACCAGCAGAGGTAGGGTCGTCAATGAAAAACTGTTTTTT.

The chain recombines TRBV18 with TRBJ1-2; D gene ambiguous. The CDR3 runs 15 residues. The germline V gene encodes CDR1 KGHSH and CDR2 LQKENI. V shed 1 base and J shed 2 bases, with 11 bases lying between them. The CDR3 here is CASSPQYVQNYGYTF. The CDR3, as DNA: TGTGCCAGCTCACCACAGTATGTACAGAACTATGGCTACACCTTC.

The chain carries TRBV6-6 and TRBJ1-6, with D unclear. V lost 8 bases to trimming and J lost 5 bases, with 13 bases between them. The CDR3 spans 14 residues. Germline V gene lookup returns CDR1 MNHNY and CDR2 SVGAGI (reference sequence). The CDR3 is CASSGFSDNSPLHF. For the CDR3, the DNA is TGTGCCAGCTCCGGATTTTCGGATAATTCACCCCTCCACTTT.

This rearrangement joins TRBV9 to TRBJ1-1; TRBD1 aligns across 7 bases. Germline values: CDR1 SGDLS, CDR2 YYNGEE. Trimming at V came to 4 bases and at J to 7 bases, leaving 10 bases not matched to a gene. This CDR3 has 14 amino acids. The DNA of the CDR3 is TGTGCCAGCAGCCTACGGGACAGAGGAGTTGAAGCTTTCTTT. It specifies CASSLRDRGVEAFF.

V is TRBV3-1 (or the pseudogene TRBV3-2) and J is TRBJ1-2; possibly TRBD1 for D (6 bases). Trimming shortened V by 4 bases and J by 8 bases, and 11 bases separated the two germline ends. CDR1 LGHDT and CDR2 YNNKEL come from the germline V gene (reference sequence). CDR3 length: 12 amino acids. In nucleotides, the CDR3 is TGTGCCAGCAGCCCCACAGGGAACGGCTACACCTTC. It specifies CASSPTGNGYTF.